This entry features one T cell receptor beta chain sequence. This sample is drawn from a study of technical replicates of blood from a few donors. V gave up 10 bases and J gave up 0 bases; unmatched junction bases: 12. There are 17 residues in the CDR3. Germline CDR1 LNHDA, CDR2 SQIVND (reference sequence). Assay: immunoSEQ multiplex PCR; the TCRdb copy retains only in-frame clones and omits some. The repertoire consists of some 85,000 clones, with just under 95% occurring once and the leading ten covering about 0.4%. The V gene is TRBV19, the J gene TRBJ2-7, with 13 bases fitting TRBD2. This sequence originates from a human donor in good health. The sequenced sample was T cells isolated from PBMCs. CDR3 nucleotides: TGTGCCACCTCACCGGGACTAGCGGGGTTCTCCTCCTACGAGCAGTACTTC. It yields the protein CATSPGLAGFSSYEQYF.